This T cell receptor (beta chain) was captured by sequencing in a study of blood T cells in healthy people across ages (dated by TCRdb to 2015 to 2017). About the full investigation: Template switching captured roughly one uniquely barcoded TCR beta cDNA molecule per two T cells in model experiments. The study measured age-related changes in TCR beta repertoire diversity using deep sequencing normalized with unique cDNA molecular identifiers. Four age groups were formed from the donors: young (average around 15 years), middle-aged (approximately 41), aged (roughly 59) and long-lived (approximately 80). To avoid experimental bias, donors of different ages were spread randomly across the sequencing lanes. The study analyzed two additional independent replicas of 1 million unique cDNA reads from the same blood draw for two donors, one aged 18 to 29 and one aged 80 or older. Findings and caveats that apply to the study as a whole: Observed TCR beta diversity per million T cells fell roughly linearly with age, and a significant reduction was already apparent by age approximately 41. There was a strong correlation between observed TCR beta diversity and the percentage of naive T cells measured by flow cytometry. Since profiling was done on bulk unsorted PBMCs, naive and antigen-experienced compartments could not be conclusively compared. Estimates of total diversity from one million sequenced T cells were regarded as lower bounds and underestimates. The long-lived group showed more naive CD4+ T cells, fewer expanded clones and increased TCR diversity than the aged group, suggesting age selection. Because the CMV infection status of the donors was unknown, age-related changes in expanded clonotypes may potentially have been confounded.

On this clonotype: Its target antigen remains unknown. It has no much larger one-base neighbor in the sample; base qualities were not kept.

V lost 3 bases and J lost 5 bases; the stretch between them is 10 bases long. The CDR3 has 13 amino acids, counting the end cysteine and phenylalanine. Here the CDR3 DNA is all that survives: 39 bases in frame from base 1. In the germline V gene (reference sequence), CDR1 corresponds to MNHEY and CDR2 to SMNVEV. Library preparation was by 5' RACE. The sequencer was an Illumina HiSeq 2500. A second PCR of roughly 7 to 11 cycles was performed with a sample-barcoded 5' primer and a J-beta primer mix. Each TCR beta cDNA molecule received a unique molecular identifier from a template-switch 5' adaptor carrying 12 random nucleotides. At least 3 million CDR3-containing paired-end reads were obtained from each sample. First-strand cDNA was synthesized from all RNA with the Mint cDNA synthesis kit, primed by a TRBC-specific oligonucleotide. Following uracil-DNA glycosylase treatment, a first 18-cycle PCR with universal primers M1SS and BC2_uni_R was performed on all cDNA. As for the authors' bioinformatics: For normalization, 1 million high-quality reads, each with a distinct molecular identifier, were randomly selected from each sample. Reads with shared molecular identifiers were discarded instead of being binned into consensus sequences. MiTCR, run with a Q25 quality threshold and the strictest error-elimination algorithm, handled CDR3 identification, clonotype clustering and error correction. A nonparametric unseen species model using Euler transformation provided a lower-bound estimate of total TCR beta diversity. Using fastp at Q25 and MiXCR, TCRdb reprocessed the public reads and kept productive beta chains. Rows are unified per CDR3 protein, each entry keeping the most common DNA and genes. The authors' filters were not applied to this entry. For this sample the table gives 850,000 to 1,100,000 distinct CDR3 sequences, of which 30% to 40% were detected only once. About an eighth of the sample is in the top ten clones.

Systemically healthy Caucasian individuals from Russia, some 38 in total and aged about 6 to 95 years, were included as donors. Each donor gave approximately 9.3 milliliters of peripheral blood, collected into EDTA-treated Vacutainer tubes. Ficoll-Paque density-gradient centrifugation was used to isolate PBMCs, with at least 6 million obtained per sample. Total RNA, at least 6 micrograms per sample, was extracted from PBMCs with Trizol reagent. The percentages of naive CD45RAhigh/CD27high T cells were determined by flow cytometry on a PBMC aliquot from every donor. This TCR was recovered from a man aged 18 to 30 in good health. The chain uses TRBV27 and TRBJ2-5; the D gene is perhaps TRBD1 or TRBD2, each of them matching over 5 bases. Specimen: blood. The CDR3 is CASSFGGWETQYF. The DNA reads TGTGCCAGCAGTTTTGGGGGTTGGGAGACCCAGTACTTC.